This T cell receptor (beta chain) was captured by sequencing in a study of cytomegalovirus exposure and HLA in healthy donors. A multiplex PCR was run with 60 Vbeta primers and 13 Jbeta primers. Generated by immunoSEQ multiplex PCR, the TCRdb table keeps only in-frame clones and is missing some. The sample has fewer than 70,000 clones. Per germline, CDR1 LNHNV and CDR2 YYDKDF (reference sequence). The CDR3 spans 13 residues. Between the trimmed V and J ends, which lost 1 base and 5 bases, there was a span of 9 bases. The sequence derives from a man aged 25-45 years in good health and CMV-seropositive. Sequencing used PBMCs. V and J are TRBV15 and TRBJ2-7, with D perhaps TRBD1 (6 bases). CDR3: CATSRGEGDEQYF. DNA of the CDR3: TGTGCCACCAGCAGAGGCGAGGGGGACGAGCAGTACTTC.